This T cell receptor (beta chain) was profiled in a study of regulatory T cells in long-lasting Graves disease. Findings and caveats of the study: Patients with persistent disease shared fewer than 3,500 public clonotypes, outpacing the approximately 920 shared by new patients.

Arm-PCR of CDR3 regions and iRepertoire HTBI primers were used to build TCR beta libraries. TCRdb passed the multiplex PCR reads through MiXCR, listing each CDR3 protein once. The profile shows about 450,000 distinct CDR3 sequences, less than 15% of them singletons. This clonotype showed up just a few times. Its antigen is as yet unknown. This CDR3 is built from 14 residues. V was clipped by 3 bases and J by 1 base, with 13 bases between them. Germline CDR1 is DFQATT and CDR2 is SNEGSKA (reference sequence). Documented time point: newly diagnosed GD, antithyroid drugs for less than 3 months. Isolated PBMC RNA provided the starting material for the TCR library. A further study also used this sample, focusing on T cells in Graves' hyperthyroidism and ophthalmopathy. Per that study: The study defined stable Graves' hyperthyroidism as no ophthalmopathy progression within 18 months. Subjects aged 18 to 65 presented with newly diagnosed hyperthyroidism of less than 2 months' duration. Within blood appeared most thyroid clonotypes that had expanded above 0.001.

This receptor was identified in a woman aged 50 to 60 with Graves disease. The sequenced sample was peripheral blood mononuclear cells (PBMCs), obtained at new diagnosis, from a patient treated with antithyroid drugs. V usage is TRBV20-1 and J usage is TRBJ2-7; D tentatively fits TRBD1 or TRBD2 (7 bases each). This chain's CDR3 is CSARRQGGSYEQYF. The CDR3 coding sequence is TGCAGTGCTAGGCGGCAGGGGGGGTCCTACGAGCAGTACTTC.